These 8 T cell receptor beta chains share one sample of origin, sequenced in a study of T cells expressing NK-cell markers (dated by TCRdb to the early 2020s). To prepare the library, 5' RACE was applied. For sequencing, an Illumina HiSeq 2000 was employed. TCRdb reprocessed the reads and assigns one entry to each CDR3 protein sequence, leaving out DNA. This sample's table contains around 380,000 distinct CDR3 sequences. The top ten constitute over 8.5% of the sample. Source material: blood T cells: a sorted CD56 or NKG2C T cell subset, CD4+ or CD8+ T cells, or bulk PBMC T cells (not recorded which). The source is a woman aged 45-65 years in good health. Donor details come from another sample of the same person, matched by shared clones.

The chain is built from TRBV18 and TRBJ2-6. The CDR3 length is 16 residues. Germline V gene lookup returns CDR1 KGHSH and CDR2 LQKENI. This CDR3 is CASSPTITSGANVLTF. Complete variable domain (other parts from reference TRBV18 and TRBJ2-6): NAGVMQNPRHLVRRRGQEARLRCSPMKGHSHVYWYRQLPEEGLKFMVYLQKENIIDESGMPKERFSAEFPKEGPSILRIQQVVRGDSAAYFCASSPTITSGANVLTFGAGSRLTVL.

V is TRBV5-1 and J is TRBJ2-1. This CDR3 comprises 17 residues. Germline V gene data show CDR1 as SGHRS and CDR2 as YFSETQ. The CDR3 spells CASSLVRSGRSYNEQFF.

The J gene is TRBJ2-3, the V gene TRBV3-1; TCRdb outputs TRBD1, but without DNA this stays unchecked. CDR1 and CDR2 (germline): LGHDT, YNNKEL (reference sequence). The length of the CDR3 is 15 residues. The CDR3 loop reads CASRAAGTSTDTQYF.

J is TRBJ2-3 and V is TRBV29-1; the TCRdb call, TRBD1, lacks DNA for checking. The germline gives CDR1 SQVTM, CDR2 ANQGSEA. The CDR3 consists of 12 residues. The CDR3 loop is CSVIIGGDTQYF.

The chain joins TRBV20-1 to TRBJ2-1; there is no DNA to check the TCRdb D call of TRBD2. Germline V CDR1 and CDR2: DFQATT, SNEGSKA (reference sequence). The CDR3 has 15 amino acids. The CDR3 sequence is CSARDVAGGINEQFF.

The gene calls are TRBV20-1 and TRBJ2-7; the D gene TCRdb calls, TRBD2, cannot be checked with no DNA. Germline CDR1 is DFQATT and CDR2 is SNEGSKA (reference sequence). This CDR3 contains 14 residues. CDR3 in amino acids: CSARALAGGYEQYF.

The chain combines TRBV12-3 or TRBV12-4 with TRBJ2-1; TCRdb reports TRBD1, a call that lacks DNA to check it against. This CDR3 has 15 amino acids. The CDR3 sequence: CASSLGTGPNNEQFF.

This rearrangement joins TRBV12-3 or TRBV12-4 to TRBJ2-7; TCRdb selects TRBD1, and the lack of DNA leaves this call unchecked. The CDR3 covers 14 residues. The CDR3 sequence is CASSLVTVWGEQYF.